Listed here are 7 T cell receptor beta chains from one sample, sequenced in a study of regulatory T cells in long-lasting Graves disease (TCRdb year 2021). The label giving this sample's time point can be read as: newly diagnosed GD, antithyroid drugs for less than 3 months. For both TCR sequencing and RNA sequencing, RNA was extracted from PBMCs in TRIzol. The library was obtained by multiplex PCR. The run used an Illumina HiSeq 4000. iRepertoire HTBI primers and Arm-PCR amplification of CDR3 regions were used to construct TCR beta libraries. Through fastp at Q25 and MiXCR, TCRdb rebuilt clones from the public reads, retaining in-frame beta chains. Rows are combined by CDR3 protein, so each entry shows the most common genes and DNA. The sample table records 350,000 to 450,000 distinct CDR3 sequences; about 12% of these occur just once. The ten largest clones represent 15% to 20% of the sample. This same sample was also taken into another study, of T cells in Graves' hyperthyroidism and ophthalmopathy.

Sequenced material: peripheral blood mononuclear cells (PBMCs), taken at new diagnosis, from a patient treated with antithyroid drugs. The receptors were sampled from a woman aged 18-29 years with Graves disease. Donor details come from another sample of the same person, matched by shared clones.

This clonotype was seen many times. The chain joins TRBV28 to TRBJ1-5; D gene ambiguous. Germline V gives CDR1 MDHEN, CDR2 SYDVKM. The CDR3 consists of 15 residues. V was shortened by 4 bases and J by 0 bases, with 10 bases between the two germline ends. CDR3 DNA sequence: TGTGCCAGCAGTTGGACGGACTATAGCAATCAGCCCCAGCATTTT. Its translation is CASSWTDYSNQPQHF.

This clonotype appeared many times. The CDR3 nucleotides are TGTGCCAGCAGCGCAGTAGGGGGCAACGAGCAGTACTTC. It specifies CASSAVGGNEQYF. This chain connects TRBV9 to TRBJ2-7, with 7 positions matching TRBD1. There are 13 residues in the CDR3. Germline assignment: CDR1 SGDLS and CDR2 YYNGEE. Trimming took 3 bases from V and 5 from J; bases not matched to a gene: 5.

This clonotype was recorded at least ten times. The V and J genes are TRBV11-2 and TRBJ1-2; the match to TRBD1 covers 9 bases. The CDR3 is made up of 17 amino acids. V lost 3 bases, J lost 4 bases, and 12 bases stayed unmatched. Germline-derived CDR1 and CDR2 are SGHAT and FQNNGV. CDR3 loop: CASSFGTGSSSGYGYTF. In DNA form, the CDR3 reads TGTGCCAGCAGCTTCGGGACAGGGTCGAGTTCGGGCTATGGCTACACCTTC. Supplemented by reference TRBV11-2 and TRBJ1-2, the full variable domain reads EAGVAQSPRYKIIEKRQSVAFWCNPISGHATLYWYQQILGQGPKLLIQFQNNGVVDDSQLPKDRFSAERLKGVDSTLKIQPAKLEDSAVYLCASSFGTGSSSGYGYTFGSGTRLTVV.

This clonotype has a count of ten or more. CDR3 residues: CASSFGQSAYEQYF. In nucleotides, the CDR3 is TGTGCCAGCAGTTTTGGACAGTCTGCCTACGAGCAGTACTTC. V gene TRBV27 combines with J gene TRBJ2-7, with D perhaps matching TRBD1 (6 bases). The V gene's germline CDR1 is MNHEY and CDR2 SMNVEV (reference sequence). This CDR3 region has 14 residues. V gave up 3 bases and J gave up 2 bases, with 11 bases separating them.

This clonotype came up many times. The gene calls are TRBV11-1 and TRBJ1-2, with TRBD1 matching over 7 bases. The CDR3 is 14 residues long. The trim removed 1 base at V and 7 bases at J, leaving 6 bases unmatched. CDR1 is SGHAT and CDR2 is FQDESV in the germline V gene (reference sequence). The CDR3 bases are TGTGCCAGCAGCTTAGGCGGGACAGATATTGGCTACACCTTC. It codes for CASSLGGTDIGYTF.

This clonotype appeared many times. V usage is TRBV11-2 and J usage is TRBJ2-1, with 10 bases fitting TRBD2. Trimming cost V 6 bases and J 5 bases; bases outside gene matches: 7. The CDR3 consists of 15 residues. CDR1 is SGHAT, CDR2 FQNNGV, per germline. DNA of the CDR3: TGTGCCAGCAGGACTCTAGCGGGGGTAAACAATGAGCAGTTCTTC. This gives the protein CASRTLAGVNNEQFF.

This clonotype has a handful of counts. This chain links TRBV5-1 with TRBJ1-2; possible D gene TRBD1, 5 bases. Per the germline V gene, CDR1 is SGHRS and CDR2 is YFSETQ. This CDR3 is 14 amino acids long. The germline V and J ends were trimmed by 2 bases and 4 bases, with 12 bases remaining between them. CDR3 loop: CASSFEQRGYGYTF. The CDR3 bases are TGCGCCAGCAGCTTCGAACAGAGGGGCTATGGCTACACCTTC. The whole variable domain, remainder taken from reference TRBV5-1 and TRBJ1-2, is KAGVTQTPRYLIKTRGQQVTLSCSPISGHRSVSWYQQTPGQGLQFLFEYFSETQRNKGNFPGRFSGRQFSNSRSEMNVSTLELGDSALYLCASSFEQRGYGYTFGSGTRLTVV.